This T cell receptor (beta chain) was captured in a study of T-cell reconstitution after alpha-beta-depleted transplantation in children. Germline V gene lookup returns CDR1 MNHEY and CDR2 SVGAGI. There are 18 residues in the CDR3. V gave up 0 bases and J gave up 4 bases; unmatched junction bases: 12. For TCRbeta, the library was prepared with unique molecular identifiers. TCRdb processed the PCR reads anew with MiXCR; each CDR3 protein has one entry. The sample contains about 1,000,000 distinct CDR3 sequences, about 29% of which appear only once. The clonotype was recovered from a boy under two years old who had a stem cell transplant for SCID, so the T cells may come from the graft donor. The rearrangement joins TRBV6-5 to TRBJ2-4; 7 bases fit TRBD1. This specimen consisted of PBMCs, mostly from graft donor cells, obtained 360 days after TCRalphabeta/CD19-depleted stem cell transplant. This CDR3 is CASSYSREETGQKNIQYF. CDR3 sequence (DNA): TGTGCCAGCAGTTACTCGAGAGAGGAGACGGGACAGAAAAACATTCAGTACTTC.